The rows below give T cell receptor beta chains drawn from one sample of a study of identical twins. TCRdb reprocessed the 5' RACE reads with MiXCR, giving one entry per CDR3 protein. The repertoire holds about 890,000 distinct CDR3 sequences, with roughly an eighth as singletons. The same sample was also studied in work on yellow fever vaccine responses in identical twins.

Sequencing input: PBMCs. These receptors all stem from a woman between 18 and 30 years old in good health. CDR3s leave out the opening cysteine and the closing phenylalanine or tryptophan.

v_gene: TRBV28; j_gene: TRBJ2-1; CDR3aa: ASSLFTSGTYNEQF
v_gene: TRBV4-1; j_gene: TRBJ1-1; CDR3aa: ASSQDRVRAF
v_gene: TRBV7-9; j_gene: TRBJ2-2; CDR3aa: ASSLNLAGVTGELF
v_gene: TRBV5-1; j_gene: TRBJ2-5; CDR3aa: ASSSSGGSQETQY
v_gene: TRBV24-1; j_gene: TRBJ1-5; CDR3aa: ATSDSGQNNQPQH
v_gene: TRBV10-3; j_gene: TRBJ1-2; CDR3aa: AISESGPYGYT
v_gene: TRBV21-1; j_gene: TRBJ2-2; CDR3aa: ASSKDPTLRNRDGELF
v_gene: TRBV27; j_gene: TRBJ2-3; CDR3aa: ASSSGGPTDTQY
v_gene: TRBV12-3/TRBV12-4; j_gene: TRBJ1-5; CDR3aa: ASSRHGDQPQH
v_gene: TRBV12-3/TRBV12-4; j_gene: TRBJ1-1; CDR3aa: ASTNYRWAEAF
v_gene: TRBV3-1; j_gene: TRBJ2-2; CDR3aa: ASSHFRSPGELF
v_gene: TRBV7-9; j_gene: TRBJ2-1; CDR3aa: ASSLDDLSQIYNEQF
v_gene: TRBV5-1; j_gene: TRBJ2-7; CDR3aa: ASSLERYEQY
v_gene: TRBV18; j_gene: TRBJ2-2; CDR3aa: ASSPRTGSNTGELF
v_gene: TRBV20-1; j_gene: TRBJ2-1; CDR3aa: SVQVTGQGYNEQF
v_gene: TRBV2; j_gene: TRBJ2-3; CDR3aa: ASRPTASGRGDTQY
v_gene: TRBV7-9; j_gene: TRBJ2-5; CDR3aa: ASSPPDGAQY
v_gene: TRBV20-1; j_gene: TRBJ2-3; CDR3aa: SANLAGVRADTQY
v_gene: TRBV5-1; j_gene: TRBJ1-1; CDR3aa: ASSLEGHGREEAF
v_gene: TRBV5-6; j_gene: TRBJ2-2; CDR3aa: ASSFTVSNTGELF
v_gene: TRBV3-1; j_gene: TRBJ1-5; CDR3aa: ASSQERQNQPQH
v_gene: TRBV20-1; j_gene: TRBJ1-5; CDR3aa: SARAMTGTLSQH
v_gene: TRBV20-1; j_gene: TRBJ2-5; CDR3aa: SARPQETQY
v_gene: TRBV11-1; j_gene: TRBJ2-2; CDR3aa: ASSSLTGFTGELF
v_gene: TRBV5-1; j_gene: TRBJ2-5; CDR3aa: ASNRRGEKETQY
v_gene: TRBV29-1; j_gene: TRBJ1-1; CDR3aa: SVAGVMNTEAF
v_gene: TRBV20-1; j_gene: TRBJ2-3; CDR3aa: SAQTSGRSDTQY
v_gene: TRBV28; j_gene: TRBJ1-4; CDR3aa: ASSDIPPNEKLF
v_gene: TRBV7-9; j_gene: TRBJ1-5; CDR3aa: ASSFEGAQNQPQH
v_gene: TRBV5-1; j_gene: TRBJ2-1; CDR3aa: ASSQLADEQF
v_gene: TRBV29-1; j_gene: TRBJ2-5; CDR3aa: SVEVAGGTQETQY
v_gene: TRBV28; j_gene: TRBJ2-5; CDR3aa: ASSLFAESYGTQY
v_gene: TRBV5-1; j_gene: TRBJ1-1; CDR3aa: ASMFSVTAGTEAF
v_gene: TRBV28; j_gene: TRBJ2-3; CDR3aa: ASSLGYTASTDTQY
v_gene: TRBV9; j_gene: TRBJ1-4; CDR3aa: ASSLTDRGREKLF
v_gene: TRBV12-3/TRBV12-4; j_gene: TRBJ2-5; CDR3aa: ASSFGHTQETQY
v_gene: TRBV3-1; j_gene: TRBJ2-3; CDR3aa: ASSQNGATQY
v_gene: TRBV3-1; j_gene: TRBJ2-5; CDR3aa: ASNFDNRGETQY
v_gene: TRBV5-1; j_gene: TRBJ1-1; CDR3aa: ASSYDFGGQMNTEAF
v_gene: TRBV2; j_gene: TRBJ2-3; CDR3aa: ASSDRTAGDTQY
v_gene: TRBV19; j_gene: TRBJ2-1; CDR3aa: ASRSPIRDYNEQF
v_gene: TRBV10-2; j_gene: TRBJ2-1; CDR3aa: ASGGQVDNEQF
v_gene: TRBV9; j_gene: TRBJ2-3; CDR3aa: ASSAHRASFTDTQY
v_gene: TRBV9; j_gene: TRBJ1-2; CDR3aa: ASSVDLLGQAYNYGYT
v_gene: TRBV20-1; j_gene: TRBJ2-2; CDR3aa: SAPGYTGTGELF
v_gene: TRBV20-1; j_gene: TRBJ2-7; CDR3aa: SAATEESEYEQY
v_gene: TRBV20-1; j_gene: TRBJ2-3; CDR3aa: CATTTLSSRQGSDTQY
v_gene: TRBV7-2; j_gene: TRBJ2-3; CDR3aa: ASSFRGTHTDTQY
v_gene: TRBV11-2; j_gene: TRBJ2-2; CDR3aa: ASSSRRLLAGGPNTGELF
v_gene: TRBV7-8; j_gene: TRBJ1-6; CDR3aa: ASSLATGKDSPLH
v_gene: TRBV2; j_gene: TRBJ1-5; CDR3aa: ASSEWGQPQH